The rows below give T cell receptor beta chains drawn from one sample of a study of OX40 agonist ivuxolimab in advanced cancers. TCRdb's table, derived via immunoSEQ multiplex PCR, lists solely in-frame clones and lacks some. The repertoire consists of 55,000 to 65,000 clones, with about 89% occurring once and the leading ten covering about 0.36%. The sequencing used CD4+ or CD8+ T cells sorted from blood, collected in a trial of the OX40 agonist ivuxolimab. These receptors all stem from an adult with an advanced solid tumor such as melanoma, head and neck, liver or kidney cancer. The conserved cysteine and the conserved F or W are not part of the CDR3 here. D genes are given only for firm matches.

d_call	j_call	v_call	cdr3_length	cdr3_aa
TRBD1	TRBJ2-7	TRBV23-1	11	ASSHPDRAEQY
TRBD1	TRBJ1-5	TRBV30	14	AWSSKRTGFDQPQH
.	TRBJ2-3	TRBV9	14	ASSVGANRVTDTQY
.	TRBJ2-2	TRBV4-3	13	ASSRDHPNTGELF
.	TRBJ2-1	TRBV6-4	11	ASSDSSVRVQF
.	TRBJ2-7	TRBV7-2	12	ASSLGRSSYEQY
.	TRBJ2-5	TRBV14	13	ASSHGGSGRETQY
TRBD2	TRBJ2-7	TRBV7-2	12	ASSFASGPYEQY
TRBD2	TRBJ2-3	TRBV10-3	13	AISGSGGLTDTQY
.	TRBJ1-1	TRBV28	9	ASSRNTEAF
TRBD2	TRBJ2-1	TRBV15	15	ATSRDLTSGKSNEQF
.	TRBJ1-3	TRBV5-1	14	ASSTSGSLSGNTIY
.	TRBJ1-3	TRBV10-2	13	ASSEYGRSGNTIY
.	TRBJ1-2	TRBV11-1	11	ASSLNRAFGYT
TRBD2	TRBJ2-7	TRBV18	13	ASSPPLTAGSEQY
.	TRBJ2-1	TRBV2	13	ASWELLGDYNEQF
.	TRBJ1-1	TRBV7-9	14	ASSLGDGEGDTEAF
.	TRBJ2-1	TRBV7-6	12	ASSLDSRTNEQF
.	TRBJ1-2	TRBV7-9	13	ASSPLGGANYGYT
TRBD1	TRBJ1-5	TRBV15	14	ATSREGQYSNQPQH
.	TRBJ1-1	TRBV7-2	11	ASSTHRHTEAF
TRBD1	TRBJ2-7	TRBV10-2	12	ASSTQGVSHEQY
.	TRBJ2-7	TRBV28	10	ASSLVFDEQY
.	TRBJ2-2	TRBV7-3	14	ASSLMEAGVNGELF
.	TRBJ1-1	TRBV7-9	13	ASSLSGEPATEAF
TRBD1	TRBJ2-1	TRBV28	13	ASSSGQGPLDEQF
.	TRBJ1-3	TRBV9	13	ASAIFEGSGNTIY
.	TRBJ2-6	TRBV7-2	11	ASTPTGANVLT
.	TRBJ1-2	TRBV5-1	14	ASSLARGRLNYGYT
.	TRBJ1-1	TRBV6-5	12	ASSLGGGNTEAF
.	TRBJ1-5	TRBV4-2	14	ASSQEGQISNQPQH
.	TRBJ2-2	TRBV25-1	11	ASRLPNTGELF
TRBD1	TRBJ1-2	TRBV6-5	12	ASSEEGAKGGYT
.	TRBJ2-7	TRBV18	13	ASSPATPTSYEQY
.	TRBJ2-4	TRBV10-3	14	AISGGEGKGKNIQY
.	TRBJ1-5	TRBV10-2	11	ASNGQFNQPQH
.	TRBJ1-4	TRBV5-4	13	ASKDGAATNEKLF
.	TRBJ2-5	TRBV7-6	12	ASSSVGGGETQY
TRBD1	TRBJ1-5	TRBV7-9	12	ASSLTGEVQPQH
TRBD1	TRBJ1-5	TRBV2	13	ASSEARDRGAPQH
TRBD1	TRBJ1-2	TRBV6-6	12	ASRTPGQNYGYT
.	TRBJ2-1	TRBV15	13	ATSPRAISYNEQF
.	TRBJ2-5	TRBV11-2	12	ASRPGGGGETQY
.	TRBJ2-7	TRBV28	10	ASSFSQYEQY
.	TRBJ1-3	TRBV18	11	ASSPQGGNTIY
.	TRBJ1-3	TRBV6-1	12	ASSVESSGNTIY
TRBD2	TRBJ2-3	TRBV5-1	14	ASSLRLASSTDTQY
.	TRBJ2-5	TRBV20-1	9	SAVQVETQY
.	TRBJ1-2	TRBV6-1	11	ASSEGQGYGYT
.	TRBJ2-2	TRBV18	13	ASSLLTGNTGELF
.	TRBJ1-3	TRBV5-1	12	ASGEWGTGNTIY
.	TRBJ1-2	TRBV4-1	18	ASSQDLPDLLLKFNYGYT
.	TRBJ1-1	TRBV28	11	ASSMPMNTEAF
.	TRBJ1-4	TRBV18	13	ASSPRRDSGEKLF